These 10 T cell receptor beta chains share one sample of origin, sequenced in a study of blood T cell repertoires in COVID-19. The protocol was immunoSEQ multiplex PCR, while the TCRdb copy is restricted to in-frame clones and leaves out a portion. The sample yields some 45,000 clones, around 83% seen once. What was sequenced was peripheral blood. The receptors derive from a man between 65 and 79 years old with acute or convalescent COVID-19.

This sequence joins TRBV30 and TRBJ1-5; 8 positions match TRBD1. Trimming at V came to 2 bases and at J to 11 bases, leaving 11 bases not matched to a gene. CDR1 and CDR2 from the germline V gene are GTSNPN and SVGIG (reference sequence). The length of the CDR3 is 14 residues. DNA of the CDR3: TGTGCCTGGAGTCGGACAGGGAGCCAGGTAGCCCAGCATTTT. Its protein is CAWSRTGSQVAQHF.

The chain has TRBV10-3 and TRBJ2-2, with D tentatively TRBD1 (5 bases). The V end lost 4 bases, the J end lost 2 bases, and 8 bases lay between the germline ends. The germline gives CDR1 ENHRY, CDR2 SYGVKD. This CDR3 is 14 amino acids long. CDR3 sequence reads: CAISGDRNTGELFF. DNA of the CDR3: TGTGCCATCAGTGGAGACAGAAACACCGGGGAGCTGTTTTTT.

This chain uses TRBV30 with TRBJ1-6; D unresolved. With 2 bases removed from V and 7 bases from J, the gap between germline ends came to 9 bases. Germline values: CDR1 GTSNPN, CDR2 SVGIG (reference sequence). The CDR3 is 13 amino acids. CDR3: CAWSIILNSPLHF. In DNA, the CDR3 is TGTGCCTGGAGTATAATACTAAATTCACCCCTCCACTTT. Full variable domain (missing parts from reference TRBV30 and TRBJ1-6): SQTIHQWPATLVQPVGSPLSLECTVEGTSNPNLYWYRQAAGRGLQLLFYSVGIGQISSEVPQNLSASRPQDRQFILSSKKLLLSDSGFYLCAWSIILNSPLHFGNGTRLTVT.

This clone was recorded at least ten times. This chain connects TRBV6-5 to TRBJ1-5; no firm D call. V lost 10 bases and J lost 0, with 10 bases in between. The CDR3 runs 13 residues. CDR1 is MNHEY and CDR2 is SVGAGI in the germline V gene. CDR3 protein: CATSQYSNQPQHF. The DNA of the CDR3 is TGTGCCACTTCACAGTATAGCAATCAGCCCCAGCATTTT.

The rearrangement joins TRBV18 to TRBJ2-1; 16 bases fit TRBD2. The germline CDR1 and CDR2 sequences are KGHSH and LQKENI. V was pared by 6 bases and J by 7 bases, with 6 bases of the junction left unmatched. The CDR3 is 16 amino acids. Written as DNA, the CDR3 is TGTGCCAGCTCCCCTGGGGGACTAGCGGGAGGGAATGAGCAGTTCTTC. Translating gives CASSPGGLAGGNEQFF.

The chain recombines TRBV18 with TRBJ1-5; 8 nucleotides line up with TRBD1. The CDR3 consists of 19 residues. The V and J ends lost 2 bases and 3 bases, in that order; junction bases with no gene match: 15. Germline lookup yields CDR1 KGHSH and CDR2 LQKENI. CDR3 amino acids: CASSPNRQGTARVNQPQHF. Written as DNA, the CDR3 is TGTGCCAGCTCACCAAACCGACAGGGGACAGCCAGGGTCAATCAGCCCCAGCATTTT. Based on the CDR3 plus reference TRBV18 and TRBJ1-5, the full variable domain is NAGVMQNPRHLVRRRGQEARLRCSPMKGHSHVYWYRQLPEEGLKFMVYLQKENIIDESGMPKERFSAEFPKEGPSILRIQQVVRGDSAAYFCASSPNRQGTARVNQPQHFGDGTRLSIL.

V and J are TRBV30 and TRBJ2-3; TRBD2 might be the D (6 bases). Germline loops: CDR1 GTSNPN, CDR2 SVGIG (reference sequence). The CDR3 sequence is 14 residues long. Trimming shortened V by 2 bases and J by 2 bases, and 11 bases separated the two germline ends. The CDR3 reads CAWSLGRLTDTQYF. CDR3 nucleotides: TGTGCCTGGAGTCTCGGGAGACTCACAGATACGCAGTATTTT.

A single count supports this clone. The J gene is TRBJ2-6, the V gene TRBV27; no clear D gene. Germline V gene sequence: CDR1 MNHEY, CDR2 SMNVEV (reference sequence). Deletions cut 6 bases from V and 4 bases from J, with 13 bases between. The CDR3 extends over 15 amino acids. The CDR3 region is CASSLDMAGANVLTF. The CDR3 bases are TGTGCCAGCAGCCTTGACATGGCCGGGGCCAACGTCCTGACTTTC.

V and J are TRBV19 and TRBJ2-3; tentative D call: TRBD1 (5 bases). Germline V gene lookup returns CDR1 LNHDA and CDR2 SQIVND (reference sequence). This CDR3 has 14 residues. The V end lost 7 bases, the J end lost 0 bases, and 11 bases lay between the germline ends. The CDR3 sequence is CASTSSGSTDTQYF. CDR3 coding DNA: TGTGCCAGTACATCCTCAGGGAGCACAGATACGCAGTATTTT. The whole variable domain, filled in from reference TRBV19 and TRBJ2-3, reads DGGITQSPKYLFRKEGQNVTLSCEQNLNHDAMYWYRQDPGQGLRLIYYSQIVNDFQKGDIAEGYSVSREKKESFPLTVTSAQKNPTAFYLCASTSSGSTDTQYFGPGTRLTVL.

The chain employs TRBV6-5 and TRBJ1-1; TRBD1 might be the D (5 bases). CDR1 and CDR2 (germline): MNHEY, SVGAGI. Trimming cost V 5 bases and J 5 bases, with 15 bases left between them. CDR3 length: 14 amino acids. DNA of the CDR3: TGTGCCAGCAGTCTATATGGGGGGGGAACTGAAGCTTTCTTT. Its protein product is CASSLYGGGTEAFF.